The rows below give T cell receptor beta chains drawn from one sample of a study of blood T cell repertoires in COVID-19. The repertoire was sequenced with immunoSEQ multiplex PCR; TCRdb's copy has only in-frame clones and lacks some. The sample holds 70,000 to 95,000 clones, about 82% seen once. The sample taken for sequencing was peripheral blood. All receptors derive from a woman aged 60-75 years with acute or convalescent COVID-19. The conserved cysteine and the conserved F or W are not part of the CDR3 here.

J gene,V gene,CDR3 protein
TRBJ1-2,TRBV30,ACTGAVVDGYT
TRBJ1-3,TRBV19,ASTGSGGNTIY
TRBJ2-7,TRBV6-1,ASSEGGPYEQY
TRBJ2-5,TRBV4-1,ASSQDGSGRGETQY
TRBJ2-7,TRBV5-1,ASSWDRSYEQY
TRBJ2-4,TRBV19,ASSISVGIAKNIQY
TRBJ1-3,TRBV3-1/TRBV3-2,ASSSKGQWVGNTIY
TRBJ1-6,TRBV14,ASSPYRGRIGTNNSPLH
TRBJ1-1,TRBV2,ATTWGRGRSEAF
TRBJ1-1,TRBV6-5,ASTAGGATEAF
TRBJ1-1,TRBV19,ASSEWNSEAF
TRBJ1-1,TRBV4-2,ASSQERMNTEAF
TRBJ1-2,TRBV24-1,ATSDSNYGYT
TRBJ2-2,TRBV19,ASSLEGGFNGELF
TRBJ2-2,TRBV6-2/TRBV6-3,ASSYQMNTGELF
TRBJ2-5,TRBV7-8,ASSRTSGSGETQY
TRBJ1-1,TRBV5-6,ASSLDRRRGTEAF
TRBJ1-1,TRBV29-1,SVGAGANTEAF
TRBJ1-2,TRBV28,ASRLGQNYGYT
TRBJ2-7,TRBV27,ASKRLAGGFSEQY
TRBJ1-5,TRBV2,ASMLQVEGNQPQH
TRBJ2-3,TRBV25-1,ASSESIPRTGRTDTQY
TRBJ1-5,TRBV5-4,ASSPTRDRHPNQPQH
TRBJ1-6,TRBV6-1,ASSDGQGGNSPLH
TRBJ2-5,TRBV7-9,ASTLNGLAGDKETQY
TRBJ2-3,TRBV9,ASSVEGDTQY
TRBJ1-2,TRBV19,ASSIQFNYGYT
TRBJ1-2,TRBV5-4,ASSRTGFGYT
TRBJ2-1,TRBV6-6,ASSYGRDEQF
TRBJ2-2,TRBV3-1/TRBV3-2,ASSQDTSPNTGELF
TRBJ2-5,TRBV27,ASSLGLSRQETQY
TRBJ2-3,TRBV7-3,ASSFGLAGGTDTQY
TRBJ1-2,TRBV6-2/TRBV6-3,ASSFRDYGYT
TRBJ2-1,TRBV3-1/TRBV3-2,ASSPGTSPGEQF
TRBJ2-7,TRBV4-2,ASSPPGGWERY
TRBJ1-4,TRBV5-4,ASSEKTGAATNEKLF
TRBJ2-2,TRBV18,ASSPPAGATTGELF
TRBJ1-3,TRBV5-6,ASSFFTGQGGNTIY
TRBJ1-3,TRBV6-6,ASSSPDRASGNTIY
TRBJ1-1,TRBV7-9,ASSPDLLGRKNTEAF
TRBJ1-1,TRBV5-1,ASSLAKTGLNTEAF
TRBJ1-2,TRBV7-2,ASSRQADGYT
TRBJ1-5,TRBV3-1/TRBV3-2,ASSQQTGNNQPQH
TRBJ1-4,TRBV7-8,ASSDRGPRKLF
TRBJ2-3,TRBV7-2,ASSLTGLAADTQY
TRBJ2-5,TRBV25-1,ASSGTNYQETQY
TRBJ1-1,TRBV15,ATSQDLSEAF
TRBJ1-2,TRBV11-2,ASSLMATAYGYT